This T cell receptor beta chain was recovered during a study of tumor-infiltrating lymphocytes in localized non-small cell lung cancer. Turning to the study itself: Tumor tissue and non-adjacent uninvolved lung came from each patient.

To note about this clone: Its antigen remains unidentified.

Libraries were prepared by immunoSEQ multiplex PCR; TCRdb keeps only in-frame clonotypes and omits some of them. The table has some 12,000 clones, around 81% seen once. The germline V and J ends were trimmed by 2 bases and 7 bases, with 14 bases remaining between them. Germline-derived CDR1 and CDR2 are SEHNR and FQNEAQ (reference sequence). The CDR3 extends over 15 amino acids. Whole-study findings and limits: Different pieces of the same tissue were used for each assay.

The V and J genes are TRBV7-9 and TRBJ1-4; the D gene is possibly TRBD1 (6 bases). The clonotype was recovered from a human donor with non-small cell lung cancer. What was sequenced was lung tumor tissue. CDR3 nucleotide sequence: TGTGCCAGCAGCTTAATTCTAGGGGGTAGTGAAAAACTGTTTTTT. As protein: CASSLILGGSEKLFF. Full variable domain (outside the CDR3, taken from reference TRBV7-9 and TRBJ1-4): DTGVSQNPRHKITKRGQNVTFRCDPISEHNRLYWYRQTLGQGPEFLTYFQNEAQLEKSRLLSDRFSAERPKGSFSTLEIQRTEQGDSAMYLCASSLILGGSEKLFFGSGTQLSVL.